This T cell receptor beta chain appears in the sequencing data of a study of Ad26.COV2.S vaccination and SARS-CoV-2 variants. Sequencing was performed with immunoSEQ multiplex PCR; in TCRdb, only in-frame clones are kept and a portion is missing. This sample carries 46,000 or so clones, roughly 83% of them seen once, and the ten largest clones take about 45%. Notes on the study in general: Vaccinees and placebo recipients showed similar non-spike TCR breadth. Marked by substantial breadth, spike-specific CD8+ and CD4+ T cell responses were reportedly seen after vaccination. Vaccine recipients had higher spike-specific TCR breadth than placebo recipients.

As regards this clone: Its specificity is unknown.

The sequence was obtained from a human donor who had recovered from COVID-19. The sample was peripheral blood, taken after recovery from COVID-19.

Here the CDR3 reads CAGGWPQHF. In DNA, the CDR3 is TGTGCGGGGGGGTGGCCCCAGCATTTT. The V gene is TRBV21-1, the J gene TRBJ1-5. TRBV21-1 counts as a pseudogene. The CDR3 is 9 amino acids.